This passage covers 24 T cell receptor beta chains from one sample sequenced in a study of identical twins. TCRdb fed the 5' RACE reads into MiXCR, producing one record per CDR3 protein. The sample lists over 600,000 distinct CDR3 sequences, 21% occurring once. The sample also formed part of further work on T cells expressing NK-cell markers.

The source material was PBMCs. Every receptor here comes from a woman between 18 and 29 years old in good health.

Only a few counts were recorded for this clonotype. The chain is built from TRBV12-3 or TRBV12-4 and TRBJ2-1; D possibly corresponds to TRBD2 (7 bases). The CDR3 spans 15 residues. Trimming took 8 bases from V and 2 from J, leaving 16 bases between them. The CDR3 spells CASEGEGLPYNEQFF. Written as DNA, the CDR3 is TGTGCCAGCGAGGGGGAGGGGCTGCCCTACAATGAGCAGTTCTTC.

The gene calls are TRBV5-1 and TRBJ2-7, with D perhaps given as TRBD1 or TRBD2 (6 bases each). V lost 0 bases and J 2 bases, leaving 15 bases between the germline ends. The CDR3 runs to 16 residues. The germline gives CDR1 SGHRS, CDR2 YFSETQ. The CDR3 sequence: CASSLASGAGTYEQYF. DNA for the CDR3: TGCGCCAGCAGCTTGGCCTCGGGGGCCGGAACCTACGAGCAGTACTTC.

V is TRBV5-1 and J is TRBJ2-5; D tentatively fits TRBD1 or TRBD2 (7 bases each). CDR1 is SGHRS and CDR2 is YFSETQ in the germline V gene. V lost 1 base and J lost 4, with 11 bases in between. The CDR3 sequence is 14 residues long. CDR3 sequence (DNA): TGCGCCAGCAGCTTGACAGGGGAGGGAGAGACCCAGTACTTC. It yields the protein CASSLTGEGETQYF. Looking up the rest from reference TRBV5-1 and TRBJ2-5 gives the full variable domain: KAGVTQTPRYLIKTRGQQVTLSCSPISGHRSVSWYQQTPGQGLQFLFEYFSETQRNKGNFPGRFSGRQFSNSRSEMNVSTLELGDSALYLCASSLTGEGETQYFGPGTRLLVL.

This clonotype has more than one count but fewer than ten. The CDR3 region is CASSPRDRSDGTQYF. The CDR3 DNA is TGTGCCAGCAGCCCGCGGGATCGCTCTGACGGAACCCAGTACTTC. The chain employs TRBV7-9 and TRBJ2-5, with a possible D match to TRBD2 (6 bases). The ends were cut back, 5 bases at V and 8 bases at J, with 21 bases in the middle. The CDR3 spans 15 residues. Germline V gene sequence: CDR1 SEHNR, CDR2 FQNEAQ (reference sequence).

This clonotype has more than one count but fewer than ten. The chain employs TRBV5-5 and TRBJ1-1, with D perhaps TRBD1 (6 bases). Trimming pared 4 bases from V and 4 bases from J, leaving 17 bases between. CDR3 length: 15 amino acids. Germline lookup yields CDR1 SGHKS and CDR2 YYEKEE (reference sequence). Here the CDR3 reads CASSLPQGKGTEAFF. For the CDR3, the DNA is TGTGCCAGCAGCCTACCTCAGGGGAAGGGCACTGAAGCTTTCTTT. Filled out from reference TRBV5-5 and TRBJ1-1, the complete variable domain reads DAGVTQSPTHLIKTRGQQVTLRCSPISGHKSVSWYQQVLGQGPQFIFQYYEKEERGRGNFPDRFSARQFPNYSSELNVNALLLGDSALYLCASSLPQGKGTEAFFGQGTRLTVV.

In its sample, this clonotype was seen a few times. This rearrangement joins TRBV11-2 to TRBJ2-1; 8 bases align to TRBD1. The junction had 5 bases not matched to a gene; V was cut back by 5 bases and J by 5 bases. Germline V gene lookup returns CDR1 SGHAT and CDR2 FQNNGV. The CDR3 has 14 amino acids. This chain's CDR3 is CASSPRTGHNEQFF. The CDR3 DNA reads as TGTGCCAGCAGCCCCCGGACAGGGCACAATGAGCAGTTCTTC.

This chain joins TRBV7-9 and TRBJ2-2, with D perhaps TRBD2 (6 bases). The CDR3 has 17 amino acids. Germline assignment: CDR1 SEHNR and CDR2 FQNEAQ (reference sequence). The V end was cut by 0 bases, the J end by 4 bases, with 15 bases between. In nucleotides, the CDR3 is TGTGCCAGCAGCTTAGCCTCTGGAGGGGAGGCCACCGGGGAGCTGTTTTTT. Translated, it gives CASSLASGGEATGELFF.

There are many counts of this clonotype. The chain has TRBV6-1 and TRBJ2-1, with a weak D call TRBD2 (6 bases). Germline CDR1 and CDR2: MNHNS and SASEGT. The V end lost 7 bases, the J end lost 0 bases, and 10 bases lay between the germline ends. The CDR3 extends over 14 amino acids. Here the CDR3 DNA reads TGTGCCAGCAAACACGGGAGCTCCTACAATGAGCAGTTCTTC. This encodes CASKHGSSYNEQFF.

The chain is built from TRBV20-1 and TRBJ2-1, with D maybe TRBD2 (7 bases). The germline V gene has CDR1 DFQATT and CDR2 SNEGSKA (reference sequence). V was trimmed by 3 bases and J by 4 bases, leaving 10 bases between them. The CDR3 loop spans 13 amino acids. The CDR3 nucleotides read TGCAGTGCTAGGGGGGGGCTGTACAATGAGCAGTTCTTC. Its translation: CSARGGLYNEQFF.

The genes are TRBV7-2 and TRBJ1-2; D is undetermined. This CDR3 spans 15 amino acids. Germline CDR1 is SGHTA and CDR2 is FQGNSA. V lost 3 bases and J 4 bases, leaving 15 bases between the germline ends. The CDR3 loop is CASSFYPSTFYGYTF. The CDR3 DNA reads TGTGCCAGCAGCTTCTACCCGTCCACCTTCTATGGCTACACCTTC.

This clonotype was detected a few times. V usage is TRBV5-6 and J usage is TRBJ1-3; D may be TRBD1 (6 bases). The CDR3 has 15 residues. Per the germline V gene, CDR1 is SGHDT and CDR2 is YYEEEE. The V and J ends lost 4 bases and 2 bases respectively, with 13 bases between them. This chain's CDR3 is CASSLGQPTGNTIYF. The CDR3 nucleotides are TGTGCCAGCAGCCTAGGACAGCCGACTGGAAACACCATATATTTT.

The rearrangement links TRBV18 to TRBJ1-6; a possible D gene is TRBD1 (6 bases). Germline V gene lookup returns CDR1 KGHSH and CDR2 LQKENI. The CDR3 sequence is 14 residues long. V lost 2 bases and J 7 bases, leaving 9 bases between the germline ends. The CDR3, as DNA: TGTGCCAGCTCACCAGCAGGGGTGAATTCACCCCTCCACTTT. It translates to CASSPAGVNSPLHF.

V is TRBV5-1 and J is TRBJ2-2, with 9 bases that match TRBD2. Losses at the gene ends were 4 bases for V and 8 bases for J; bases not matched to a gene: 6. The length of the CDR3 is 14 residues. CDR1 SGHRS and CDR2 YFSETQ come from the germline V gene. CDR3 nucleotide sequence: TGCGCCAGCAGCCTTGGGACTAGCCGGGGGGAGCTGTTTTTT. This encodes CASSLGTSRGELFF.

In its sample, this clonotype was seen a few times. J is TRBJ2-6 and V is TRBV5-1, with D perhaps TRBD1 (6 bases). The CDR3 loop spans 15 amino acids. Germline V lookup: CDR1 SGHRS, CDR2 YFSETQ. V gave up 6 bases and J gave up 8 bases, with 18 bases separating them. CDR3 region: CASTPEGDQTNVLTF. CDR3 DNA sequence: TGCGCCAGCACCCCCGAGGGGGATCAGACCAACGTCCTGACTTTC.

This clonotype was seen a few times. The V gene is TRBV29-1, the J gene TRBJ2-5; D gene ambiguous. Between the trimmed V and J ends, which lost 3 bases and 0 bases, there was a span of 20 bases. From germline, CDR1 is SQVTM and CDR2 ANQGSEA. The CDR3 covers 17 residues. The DNA of the CDR3 is TGCAGCGTTGACCTGGGGAATATGGAACCTTACCAAGAGACCCAGTACTTC. Encoded protein: CSVDLGNMEPYQETQYF.

In DNA form, the CDR3 reads TGTGCCAGCAGCTTAGAGCAATACAATGAGCAGTTCTTC. Residues: CASSLEQYNEQFF. The chain is built from TRBV7-8 and TRBJ2-1; D gene unclear. The CDR3 is 13 residues long. Germline lookup yields CDR1 SGHVS and CDR2 FQNEAQ. The V and J ends lost 1 base and 4 bases respectively, with 5 bases between them.

The rearrangement joins TRBV4-2 to TRBJ2-2, with D perhaps TRBD1 (5 bases). Per the germline V gene, CDR1 is LGHNA and CDR2 is YNFKEQ. The CDR3 contains 17 residues. Trimming stripped 1 base from V and 2 bases from J, with 14 bases between. CDR3 DNA sequence: TGTGCCAGCAGCCAAGTAAAGGGGAAAGGAAACACCGGGGAGCTGTTTTTT. As protein: CASSQVKGKGNTGELFF.

This clonotype was observed a handful of times. J is TRBJ2-3 and V is TRBV29-1; 12 nucleotides agree with TRBD2. The CDR3 extends over 16 amino acids. Germline assignment: CDR1 SQVTM and CDR2 ANQGSEA. V lost 5 bases, J lost 9 bases, and 15 bases stayed unmatched. DNA for the CDR3: TGCAGCGTTCGCCAAAGACTAGCGGGGGAACCGCCAACGCAGTATTTT. Translation gives CSVRQRLAGEPPTQYF.

This clonotype has only a few counts. The genes are TRBV6-5 and TRBJ2-1; D not resolved. Germline CDR1 MNHEY, CDR2 SVGAGI. V gave up 4 bases and J gave up 0 bases, with 13 bases separating them. This CDR3 region has 16 residues. The CDR3 here is CASSSSGWYSYNEQFF. The CDR3 nucleotides read TGTGCCAGCAGTTCATCCGGGTGGTACTCCTACAATGAGCAGTTCTTC.

This clonotype was picked up a small number of times. The chain joins TRBV20-1 to TRBJ2-7; D is ambiguous. Germline values: CDR1 DFQATT, CDR2 SNEGSKA (reference sequence). V lost 2 bases and J 2 bases, leaving 13 bases between the germline ends. The CDR3 consists of 14 residues. For the CDR3, the DNA is TGCAGTGCTAGATTCAGCCGTCCTGCCTACGAGCAGTACTTC. The encoded protein is CSARFSRPAYEQYF.

This sequence joins TRBV30 and TRBJ2-1; D might be TRBD1 or TRBD2, each matching 5 bases. V shed 5 bases and J shed 10 bases, with 18 bases lying between them. CDR3 size: 13 residues. Germline values: CDR1 GTSNPN, CDR2 SVGIG (reference sequence). The CDR3 reads CAWGGVSLREQFF. In DNA, the CDR3 is TGTGCCTGGGGGGGTGTTAGCCTGCGGGAGCAGTTCTTC.

This clonotype showed up many times. The chain employs TRBV12-3 or TRBV12-4 and TRBJ2-1; D gene ambiguous. V was trimmed by 3 bases and J by 9 bases, leaving 3 bases between them. This CDR3 comprises 10 residues. In DNA form, the CDR3 reads TGTGCCAGCAGTTTTGGTGAGCAGTTCTTC. It encodes CASSFGEQFF.

The chain recombines TRBV5-1 with TRBJ2-7; TRBD2 matches 13 bases. This CDR3 comprises 14 residues. Germline CDR1 reads SGHRS; CDR2 reads YFSETQ. The trim removed 4 bases at V and 5 bases at J, leaving 3 bases unmatched. CDR3 nucleotide sequence: TGCGCCAGCAGCGTGGGACTAGCGGGGAACGAGCAGTACTTC. This codes for CASSVGLAGNEQYF. Full variable domain (remainder filled in from reference TRBV5-1 and TRBJ2-7): KAGVTQTPRYLIKTRGQQVTLSCSPISGHRSVSWYQQTPGQGLQFLFEYFSETQRNKGNFPGRFSGRQFSNSRSEMNVSTLELGDSALYLCASSVGLAGNEQYFGPGTRLTVT.

This chain joins TRBV29-1 and TRBJ2-5; 12 positions agree with TRBD2. The CDR3 contains 14 residues. Unmatched junction bases numbered 2, after V lost 3 bases and J lost 3 bases. CDR1 and CDR2 (germline): SQVTM, ANQGSEA. CDR3 nucleotide sequence: TGCAGCGTTGAGCCTAGCGGGAGGGAAGAGACCCAGTACTTC. As protein: CSVEPSGREETQYF. Using reference TRBV29-1 and TRBJ2-5 for the parts outside the CDR3, the full variable domain is SAVISQKPSRDICQRGTSLTIQCQVDSQVTMMFWYRQQPGQSLTLIATANQGSEATYESGFVIDKFPISRPNLTFSTLTVSNMSPEDSSIYLCSVEPSGREETQYFGPGTRLLVL.